The rows below give T cell receptor beta chains drawn from one sample of a study of T cells in Graves' hyperthyroidism and ophthalmopathy. TCRdb reanalysed the multiplex PCR reads using MiXCR and keeps one entry per CDR3 protein. Of 600,000 to 850,000 distinct CDR3 sequences in the sample, under 20% were seen once. Sample: blood. The receptors derive from a woman aged 50 to 65 with Graves' hyperthyroidism that later progressed to Graves' ophthalmopathy. Both conserved end residues are part of each CDR3. A D gene is named only where the DNA matches it firmly.

d_call: NA; v_call: TRBV4-1; j_call: TRBJ1-5; cdr3_aa: CASSQAGGNQPQHF
d_call: NA; v_call: TRBV4-1; j_call: TRBJ1-2; cdr3_aa: CASSQDPVGGYTF
d_call: TRBD1; v_call: TRBV2; j_call: TRBJ1-1; cdr3_aa: CASREDRGLQAFF
d_call: NA; v_call: TRBV27; j_call: TRBJ2-7; cdr3_aa: CAIRKGKSYEQYF
d_call: TRBD1; v_call: TRBV5-4; j_call: TRBJ1-4; cdr3_aa: CASSAGTGGTNEKLFF
d_call: TRBD1; v_call: TRBV10-3; j_call: TRBJ1-2; cdr3_aa: CAISERGTEDGYTF
d_call: TRBD1; v_call: TRBV18; j_call: TRBJ2-1; cdr3_aa: CASSPPLRGSYNEQFF
d_call: NA; v_call: TRBV14; j_call: TRBJ2-7; cdr3_aa: CASSQWGSGYEQYF
d_call: NA; v_call: TRBV11-2; j_call: TRBJ2-1; cdr3_aa: CASSGRDIDPNEQFF
d_call: TRBD2; v_call: TRBV9; j_call: TRBJ2-7; cdr3_aa: CASSASGVGPYEQYF
d_call: NA; v_call: TRBV7-9; j_call: TRBJ1-6; cdr3_aa: CASSPAGSDNSPLHF
d_call: TRBD1; v_call: TRBV7-3; j_call: TRBJ2-2; cdr3_aa: CASSLRGQVTGELFF
d_call: TRBD2; v_call: TRBV6-1; j_call: TRBJ2-1; cdr3_aa: CASSPGTSGAAEQFF
d_call: NA; v_call: TRBV27; j_call: TRBJ2-7; cdr3_aa: CASSLGGTAHEQYF
d_call: NA; v_call: TRBV2; j_call: TRBJ2-1; cdr3_aa: CASRRRGPYNEQFF
d_call: TRBD1; v_call: TRBV6-1; j_call: TRBJ1-5; cdr3_aa: CASSYPGQGLQPQHF
d_call: NA; v_call: TRBV10-2; j_call: TRBJ1-1; cdr3_aa: CASGPVTEAFF
d_call: TRBD2; v_call: TRBV11-2; j_call: TRBJ2-2; cdr3_aa: CASSPSGGTGELFF
d_call: NA; v_call: TRBV20-1; j_call: TRBJ1-1; cdr3_aa: CSARDLGAATEAFF
d_call: NA; v_call: TRBV29-1; j_call: TRBJ2-5; cdr3_aa: CSVDNGPVVGETQYF
d_call: TRBD2; v_call: TRBV9; j_call: TRBJ2-5; cdr3_aa: CVSSVDGGDQETQYF
d_call: NA; v_call: TRBV19; j_call: TRBJ2-1; cdr3_aa: CASSIAGFGSMREQFF
d_call: TRBD1; v_call: TRBV18; j_call: TRBJ1-3; cdr3_aa: CASSVYRDRTSGNTIYF
d_call: TRBD2; v_call: TRBV5-6; j_call: TRBJ2-1; cdr3_aa: CASTKGTSGADEQFF
d_call: TRBD2; v_call: TRBV15; j_call: TRBJ2-7; cdr3_aa: CATSRDQAGGLYEQYF
d_call: TRBD1; v_call: TRBV11-3; j_call: TRBJ1-1; cdr3_aa: CASSFGLSGGSGEAFF
d_call: NA; v_call: TRBV6-2/TRBV6-3; j_call: TRBJ1-1; cdr3_aa: CASSYSISVNTESFF
d_call: NA; v_call: TRBV6-5; j_call: TRBJ2-5; cdr3_aa: CASSYRETQYF
d_call: TRBD1; v_call: TRBV2; j_call: TRBJ2-2; cdr3_aa: CASSWTGASTGELFF
d_call: NA; v_call: TRBV12-3/TRBV12-4; j_call: TRBJ2-3; cdr3_aa: CASSFHSGGYTQYF
d_call: NA; v_call: TRBV5-1; j_call: TRBJ1-2; cdr3_aa: CASSLAIGRNYGYTF
d_call: NA; v_call: TRBV30; j_call: TRBJ1-4; cdr3_aa: CAWSLPGLGDSKKLFF
d_call: NA; v_call: TRBV5-1; j_call: TRBJ1-1; cdr3_aa: CASSRGSHPEAFF
d_call: TRBD2; v_call: TRBV2; j_call: TRBJ2-5; cdr3_aa: CASSEVLAGGQETQYF
d_call: TRBD1; v_call: TRBV7-9; j_call: TRBJ1-1; cdr3_aa: CASSPGQAINTEAFF
d_call: TRBD1; v_call: TRBV20-1; j_call: TRBJ2-2; cdr3_aa: CSARPTGVSGELFF
d_call: NA; v_call: TRBV6-2/TRBV6-3; j_call: TRBJ1-5; cdr3_aa: CASSYFLRYSNQPQHF
d_call: NA; v_call: TRBV20-1; j_call: TRBJ2-3; cdr3_aa: CSASSSTDTQYF
d_call: NA; v_call: TRBV29-1; j_call: TRBJ2-5; cdr3_aa: CSVEDRRELETQYF
d_call: NA; v_call: TRBV2; j_call: TRBJ2-2; cdr3_aa: CASRAQGTGELFF
d_call: NA; v_call: TRBV5-1; j_call: TRBJ2-1; cdr3_aa: CASSLGGTSYNEQFF
d_call: NA; v_call: TRBV20-1; j_call: TRBJ1-1; cdr3_aa: CSAVGGLEKTEAFF